These 27 T cell receptor beta chains originate from one sample sequenced in a study of a mutant IDH1 vaccine in newly diagnosed glioma. Their antigens are not known. The sample's time point: week 23, last vaccination. The investigators gave 300 ug of mutant IDH1 20-mer peptide in each vaccine dose, together with topical imiquimod. The repertoire was sequenced with immunoSEQ multiplex PCR; TCRdb's copy has only in-frame clones and lacks some. The sample consists of 60,000 to 100,000 clones, approximately 85% of them appearing once. Material: PBMCs, obtained from a glioma patient whose treatment included an IDH1 peptide vaccine. These receptors originate from a woman in her forties or fifties with glioma.

The V call is TRBV6-1, the J call TRBJ1-1; D is unclear. Germline values: CDR1 MNHNS, CDR2 SASEGT. CDR3 length equals 12 residues. V lost 5 bases to trimming and J lost 3 bases, with 7 bases between them. The CDR3: CASSLTYTEAFF. CDR3 coding DNA: TGTGCCAGCAGTCTGACTTACACTGAAGCTTTCTTT.

The V gene is TRBV27, the J gene TRBJ1-4; a possible D gene is TRBD1 (6 bases). The V and J ends lost 5 bases and 2 bases respectively, with 12 bases between them. The length of the CDR3 is 15 residues. CDR1 is MNHEY, CDR2 SMNVEV, per germline (reference sequence). CDR3 amino acids: CASSLTGQTNEKLFF. As DNA, the CDR3 is TGTGCCAGCAGTCTCACAGGGCAGACTAATGAAAAACTGTTTTTT.

The rearrangement uses TRBV6-5 and TRBJ2-1, with TRBD1 matching 8 bases. Unmatched junction bases numbered 9, after V lost 0 bases and J lost 8 bases. The CDR3 is made up of 16 amino acids. The germline V gene has CDR1 MNHEY and CDR2 SVGAGI. CDR3 sequence: CASSYSTGVRAYEQFF. The CDR3 coding sequence is TGTGCCAGCAGTTACTCGACAGGGGTAAGGGCCTATGAGCAGTTCTTC.

The J gene is TRBJ1-1, the V gene TRBV7-3, with D maybe TRBD1 (5 bases). V lost 5 bases to trimming and J lost 3 bases, with 10 bases between them. There are 13 residues in the CDR3. Per the germline V gene, CDR1 is SGHTA and CDR2 is FQGTGA. The CDR3 here is CASSPSGDTEAFF. DNA of the CDR3: TGTGCCAGCAGCCCCTCGGGGGACACTGAAGCTTTCTTT.

The rearrangement uses TRBV18 and TRBJ2-3; D not certain. The length of the CDR3 is 16 residues. Germline CDR1 is KGHSH and CDR2 is LQKENI. Trimming removed 0 bases at V and 8 bases at J, with 18 bases between. The CDR3 reads CASSPPNWTPKGTQYF. The CDR3 DNA follows: TGTGCCAGCTCACCACCGAACTGGACCCCGAAGGGTACGCAGTATTTT.

Note on this clone: The same CDR3 can be traced to other DNA sequences in this sample. The genes are TRBV5-1 and TRBJ2-2; possibly TRBD2 for D (6 bases). This CDR3 is 15 amino acids long. The germline V gene has CDR1 SGHRS and CDR2 YFSETQ. The germline V and J ends were trimmed by 4 bases and 1 base, with 11 bases remaining between them. The CDR3 nucleotides read TGCGCCAGCAGCATCGGGACTCGGAACACCGGGGAGCTGTTTTTT. This translates into CASSIGTRNTGELFF. Full variable domain (missing parts from reference TRBV5-1 and TRBJ2-2): KAGVTQTPRYLIKTRGQQVTLSCSPISGHRSVSWYQQTPGQGLQFLFEYFSETQRNKGNFPGRFSGRQFSNSRSEMNVSTLELGDSALYLCASSIGTRNTGELFFGEGSRLTVL.

This clone was counted once. J is TRBJ2-7 and V is TRBV7-8, with 8 bases identical to TRBD2. In germline, CDR1 is SGHVS, CDR2 FQNEAQ. The CDR3 consists of 15 residues. V lost 2 bases, J lost 3 bases, and 6 bases stayed unmatched. The CDR3 DNA is TGTGCCAGCAGCTTAACGGCTAGCGGGTTCTACGAGCAGTACTTC. As protein: CASSLTASGFYEQYF. Full variable domain (rest looked up from reference TRBV7-8 and TRBJ2-7): GAGVSQSPRYKVAKRGQDVALRCDPISGHVSLFWYQQALGQGPEFLTYFQNEAQLDKSGLPSDRFFAERPEGSVSTLKIQRTQQEDSAVYLCASSLTASGFYEQYFGPGTRLTVT.

The V call is TRBV20-1, the J call TRBJ2-7; D gene ambiguous. The CDR3 consists of 11 residues. V lost 6 bases, J lost 2 bases, and 8 bases lay in between. Germline V CDR1 and CDR2: DFQATT, SNEGSKA (reference sequence). DNA for the CDR3: TGCAGTGCGGCCGGACCCTACGAGCAGTACTTC. Its translation is CSAAGPYEQYF.

This chain connects TRBV11-2 to TRBJ2-2, with a possible D match to TRBD2 (6 bases). The germline CDR1 and CDR2 sequences are SGHAT and FQNNGV. V was trimmed by 2 bases and J by 2 bases, leaving 12 bases between them. The CDR3 covers 16 residues. In nucleotides, the CDR3 is TGTGCCAGCAGCTTAAGCCCGGGACTCAACACCGGGGAGCTGTTTTTT. This encodes CASSLSPGLNTGELFF.

J is TRBJ2-7 and V is TRBV7-9, with a tentative D call TRBD2 (5 bases). The CDR3 extends over 15 amino acids. Germline CDR1 SEHNR, CDR2 FQNEAQ (reference sequence). With 3 bases removed from V and 3 bases from J, the gap between germline ends came to 15 bases. The CDR3 nucleotides are TGTGCCAGCAGCTTTGGGGAGTCGACCTTCTACGAGCAGTACTTC. Translated: CASSFGESTFYEQYF.

Only one count was recorded for this clone. This sequence joins TRBV18 and TRBJ1-5, with D maybe TRBD1 (5 bases). CDR1 is KGHSH and CDR2 is LQKENI in the germline V gene. Trimming pared 3 bases from V and 3 bases from J, leaving 9 bases between. CDR3 length: 14 amino acids. CDR3 protein: CASSPGGVNQPQHF. DNA of the CDR3: TGTGCCAGCTCACCCGGAGGGGTCAATCAGCCCCAGCATTTT. The full variable domain, with the rest looked up from reference TRBV18 and TRBJ1-5, is NAGVMQNPRHLVRRRGQEARLRCSPMKGHSHVYWYRQLPEEGLKFMVYLQKENIIDESGMPKERFSAEFPKEGPSILRIQQVVRGDSAAYFCASSPGGVNQPQHFGDGTRLSIL.

This chain joins TRBV7-9 and TRBJ2-2; 7 nucleotides match TRBD2. V dropped 4 bases and J dropped 0; count of bases not matched to a gene: 5. The germline V gene has CDR1 SEHNR and CDR2 FQNEAQ (reference sequence). The CDR3 loop spans 16 amino acids. The CDR3 spells CASSSLAGANTGELFF. CDR3 nucleotides: TGTGCCAGCAGCTCCCTGGCGGGGGCGAACACCGGGGAGCTGTTTTTT.

V and J are TRBV29-1 and TRBJ1-1, with D perhaps TRBD1 (5 bases). Germline loops: CDR1 SQVTM, CDR2 ANQGSEA. CDR3 length: 15 residues. Trimming left V 6 bases short and J 0 bases short, with 17 bases between. The CDR3 spells CSVQVIRGVNTEAFF. Written as DNA, the CDR3 is TGCAGCGTACAAGTAATTCGGGGGGTGAACACTGAAGCTTTCTTT. Complete variable domain (other parts from reference TRBV29-1 and TRBJ1-1): SAVISQKPSRDICQRGTSLTIQCQVDSQVTMMFWYRQQPGQSLTLIATANQGSEATYESGFVIDKFPISRPNLTFSTLTVSNMSPEDSSIYLCSVQVIRGVNTEAFFGQGTRLTVV.

The chain links TRBV10-3 to TRBJ2-4, with TRBD1 identical over 12 bases. This CDR3 contains 16 residues. Per the germline V gene, CDR1 is ENHRY and CDR2 is SYGVKD. The junction had 6 bases not matched to a gene; V was cut back by 2 bases and J by 7 bases. CDR3 residues: CAISEPGQGALNIQYF. As DNA, the CDR3 is TGTGCCATCAGTGAGCCGGGACAGGGGGCGTTGAACATTCAGTACTTC.

This clone was observed a few times. V gene TRBV7-8 combines with J gene TRBJ2-2; TRBD2 agrees at 12 bases. In germline, CDR1 is SGHVS, CDR2 FQNEAQ. The CDR3 runs 16 residues. With V trimmed by 4 bases and J by 4 bases, 4 bases remained unmatched. The CDR3 bases are TGTGCCAGCAGCTATGGGACTAGCGGGTCCACCGGGGAGCTGTTTTTT. Protein sequence: CASSYGTSGSTGELFF.

J is TRBJ2-2 and V is TRBV10-3, with D perhaps assigned TRBD1 or TRBD2 (7 bases each). This CDR3 has 15 amino acids. Germline V gene lookup returns CDR1 ENHRY and CDR2 SYGVKD. Deletions cut 5 bases from V and 5 bases from J, with 15 bases between. The CDR3 spells CAISTRQGGTGELFF. As DNA, the CDR3 is TGTGCCATCAGTACCAGACAGGGAGGGACCGGGGAGCTGTTTTTT.

This chain uses TRBV28 with TRBJ1-5, with D possibly TRBD1 on 5 matching bases. This CDR3 comprises 15 residues. From germline, CDR1 is MDHEN and CDR2 SYDVKM. V gave up 7 bases and J gave up 1 base, with 14 bases separating them. CDR3 DNA: TGTGCCAGCAATAGGGCAGGGATAAGCAATCAGCCCCAGCATTTT. Translation gives CASNRAGISNQPQHF.

The chain recombines TRBV18 with TRBJ1-5; 8 bases align to TRBD1. In germline, CDR1 is KGHSH, CDR2 LQKENI. V dropped 3 bases and J dropped 6; count of bases not matched to a gene: 10. The CDR3 loop spans 16 amino acids. The DNA of the CDR3 is TGTGCCAGCTCACCTGCGACAGGGGCTAACGGTCAGCCCCAGCATTTT. It yields the protein CASSPATGANGQPQHF.

The sample holds one count of this clone. The V gene is TRBV29-1, the J gene TRBJ1-2, with D unresolved. Germline lookup yields CDR1 SQVTM and CDR2 ANQGSEA. This CDR3 has 14 residues. CDR3: CRLRAGPEEYGYTF. For the CDR3, the DNA is TGCAGGCTACGGGCAGGCCCCGAGGAATATGGCTACACCTTC.

The CDR3 loop reads CASSLDSMYEQYF. The CDR3 region has the DNA TGTGCCAGCAGCTTGGACAGTATGTACGAGCAGTACTTC. V usage is TRBV28 and J usage is TRBJ2-7; D perhaps matches TRBD1 (6 bases). The CDR3 is 13 amino acids. V dropped 6 bases and J dropped 4 bases, with 13 bases sitting between them. Germline CDR1 MDHEN, CDR2 SYDVKM.

The CDR3 spells CASSRDREKATEAFF. The CDR3 DNA is TGCGCCAGCAGCAGGGACAGGGAAAAAGCCACTGAAGCTTTCTTT. The chain links TRBV5-1 to TRBJ1-1; 9 nucleotides agree with TRBD1. The CDR3 totals 15 residues. Germline CDR1 is SGHRS and CDR2 is YFSETQ. J lost 4 bases, V lost 4 bases, and 8 bases had no gene match.

The V gene is TRBV7-9, the J gene TRBJ2-5, with D unclear. The end of the DNA fits TRBJ2-7 better, so the J call may be wrong. The CDR3 consists of 13 residues. Per the germline V gene, CDR1 is SEHNR and CDR2 is FQNEAQ (reference sequence). The CDR3 nucleotides are TGTGCCAGCAGCTTAGCTTACAACCACGAGCAGTACTTC. As protein: CASSLAYNHEQYF.

The chain recombines TRBV19 with TRBJ2-1, with 12 nucleotides matching TRBD2. The CDR3 length is 15 residues. The V gene end was trimmed by 6 bases and the J gene end by 8 bases; junction bases not matched to a gene: 8. CDR1 and CDR2 from the germline V gene are LNHDA and SQIVND (reference sequence). The CDR3 is CASSPLAGGRYEQFF. The CDR3 DNA reads as TGTGCCAGTAGCCCGCTAGCGGGAGGGCGGTATGAGCAGTTCTTC.

V is TRBV27 and J is TRBJ2-4; TRBD1 matches at 8 bases. The germline V gene has CDR1 MNHEY and CDR2 SMNVEV (reference sequence). V shed 4 bases, J shed 1 base, and the junction held 6 bases outside the gene matches. This CDR3 has 16 residues. The CDR3 sequence: CASSSLYRGAKNIQYF. The DNA for the CDR3 is TGTGCCAGCAGTTCCCTCTACAGGGGGGCCAAAAACATTCAGTACTTC.

The chain links TRBV7-4 to TRBJ2-7, with a possible D match to TRBD2 (5 bases). This CDR3 is built from 12 residues. Trimming removed 5 bases at V and 7 bases at J, with 12 bases between. The germline V gene has CDR1 SGHVT and CDR2 SQSDAQ. The CDR3 loop is CASSILVWEQYF. The CDR3 nucleotides read TGTGCCAGCAGCATACTAGTTTGGGAGCAGTACTTC.

This clone was seen once. The chain has TRBV19 and TRBJ1-3, with a possible D match to TRBD1 (5 bases). Between the trimmed V and J ends, which lost 8 bases and 0 bases, there was a span of 14 bases. The CDR3 sequence is 15 residues long. Germline V CDR1 and CDR2: LNHDA, SQIVND (reference sequence). CDR3 nucleotides: TGTGCCAGTTTGGAACAGGACTCCTCTGGAAACACCATATATTTT. Protein product: CASLEQDSSGNTIYF.

The V call is TRBV6-1, the J call TRBJ1-2, with D hard to call. The germline CDR1 and CDR2 sequences are MNHNS and SASEGT. The V end lost 1 base, the J end lost 3 bases, and 9 bases lay between the germline ends. CDR3 length equals 14 residues. CDR3: CASSEGEEYYGYTF. The DNA for the CDR3 is TGTGCCAGCAGTGAAGGTGAGGAATACTATGGCTACACCTTC.